Detailed here is one TCR beta chain. The data originate from a study of early stage breast cancer tumors. Here immunoSEQ multiplex PCR was the method, and the copy in TCRdb shows in-frame clones only, minus some. Of more than 65,000 clones detected, about 85% appear once; the ten largest clones hold approximately 4.8%. V lost 6 bases and J lost 8; bases outside the gene matches: 13. CDR1 and CDR2 (germline): LNHDA, SQIVND (reference sequence). CDR3 length: 15 residues. This receptor was identified in a person aged 35-50 years with breast cancer. Material: blood. The chain recombines TRBV19 with TRBJ1-1; 9 nucleotides line up with TRBD1. CDR3 nucleotide sequence: TGTGCCAGTAGCCGGGGCGGGGACAGGGCGGGAGAAGCTTTCTTT. Its translation is CASSRGGDRAGEAFF.